This note documents a single TCR beta chain sequence. The V gene's germline CDR1 is SGHDT and CDR2 YYEEEE. The V and J ends lost 0 bases and 8 bases respectively, with 8 bases between them. The CDR3 consists of 12 residues. These data originate in a study of PD-1 and CTLA-4 blockade in melanoma. Measured with immunoSEQ multiplex PCR; TCRdb has only the in-frame clones, and not every one. The table lists about 7,200 clones, 80% of them singletons. Sample: CD8+ T cells from peripheral blood, taken before anti-PD-1 treatment. The chain joins TRBV5-6 to TRBJ1-1; tentative D call: TRBD1 (5 bases). This TCR came from a human donor with melanoma. The CDR3 DNA is TGTGCCAGCAGCTTGGTCCAGGGAGAAGCTTTCTTT. It codes for CASSLVQGEAFF.